This T cell receptor beta chain was retrieved from a study of shared clonotypes between healthy human individuals. CDR1 and CDR2 (germline): GTSNPN, SVGIG (reference sequence). The CDR3 spans 15 residues. J lost 2 bases, V lost 5 bases, and 8 bases had no gene match. The sample holds a few counts of this clone. Libraries were prepared by immunoSEQ multiplex PCR; TCRdb keeps only in-frame clonotypes and omits some of them. Seen here are fewer than 700,000 clones, 70% to 80% observed once, and the top ten hold around 11%. This TCR was recovered from a middle-aged woman in good health. Some clones in this sample may be carry-over from other donors' samples. Sequenced: PBMCs. The chain recombines TRBV30 with TRBJ2-3; 9 bases are a match to TRBD2. DNA for the CDR3: TGTGCCTGGCTGCGGGCGGGGGGGCCCACAGATACGCAGTATTTT. It specifies CAWLRAGGPTDTQYF.